What follows describes a single T cell receptor beta chain. Its cognate antigen is unknown. The sample belongs to a study of cytomegalovirus exposure and HLA in healthy donors. Looking at the study overall: Genotyping of 430 or so donors showed that 80% to 85% belonged to the Caucasian-associated ancestry cluster.

The PCR had 60 Vbeta and 13 Jbeta primers. Profiled with immunoSEQ multiplex PCR; TCRdb holds only in-frame clones, not every one. The profile covers 90,000 to 120,000 clones, with over 60% appearing a single time and about 4.3% taken by the ten largest. Germline CDR1 is LGHNA and CDR2 is YNFKEQ. V shed 0 bases, J shed 3 bases, and the junction held 4 bases outside the gene matches. This CDR3 comprises 15 residues. Study-wide results and caveats: Later on, a genetic analysis was performed. It linked a missense variant in DCLRE1C with V- and J-gene trimming of TCR beta. Some public TCRs appeared in many individuals, while most sequences were rare.

The chain employs TRBV4-2 and TRBJ2-7; 8 positions match TRBD1. The clonotype originates from a male donor in good health and CMV-seronegative. Sequenced: PBMCs. CDR3 in DNA: TGTGCCAGCAGCCAAGAGACAGGGGCCCTCTACGAGCAGTACTTC. This sequence encodes CASSQETGALYEQYF.